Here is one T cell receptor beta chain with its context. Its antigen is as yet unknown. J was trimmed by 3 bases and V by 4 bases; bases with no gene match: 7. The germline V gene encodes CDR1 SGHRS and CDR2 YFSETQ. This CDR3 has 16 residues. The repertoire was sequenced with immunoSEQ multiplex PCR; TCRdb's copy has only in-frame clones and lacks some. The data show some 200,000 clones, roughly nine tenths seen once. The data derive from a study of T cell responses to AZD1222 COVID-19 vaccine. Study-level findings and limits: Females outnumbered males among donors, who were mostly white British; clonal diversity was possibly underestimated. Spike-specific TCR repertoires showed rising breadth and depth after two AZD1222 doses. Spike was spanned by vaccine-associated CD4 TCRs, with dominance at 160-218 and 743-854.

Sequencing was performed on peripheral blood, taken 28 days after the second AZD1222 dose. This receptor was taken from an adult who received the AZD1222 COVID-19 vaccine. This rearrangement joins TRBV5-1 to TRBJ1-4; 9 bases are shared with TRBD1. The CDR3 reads CASSPTDRGSNEKLFF. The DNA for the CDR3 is TGCGCCAGCAGCCCGACGGACAGGGGTTCTAATGAAAAACTGTTTTTT.